Following are 27 T cell receptor beta chains from one sample sequenced in a study of Tregs in tolerant kidney transplant recipients. Here immunoSEQ multiplex PCR was the method, and the copy in TCRdb shows in-frame clones only, minus some. In the table there are 85,000 to 100,000 clones, roughly 93% of which are singletons. The material sequenced was CD4+ T cells from blood, taken before the transplant. These TCRs come from a human donor who received a combined kidney and bone marrow transplant.

The rearrangement joins TRBV6-1 to TRBJ2-1; possibly TRBD2 for D (6 bases). CDR1 is MNHNS and CDR2 is SASEGT in the germline V gene. CDR3 length equals 16 residues. V lost 1 base and J 4 bases, leaving 14 bases between the germline ends. CDR3 amino acids: CASSEGLLGRYNEQFF. The CDR3 DNA sequence: TGTGCCAGCAGTGAAGGTCTCCTCGGGAGATACAATGAGCAGTTCTTC.

This chain uses TRBV11-3 with TRBJ2-2; TRBD1 aligns across 8 bases. Germline assignment: CDR1 SGHNT and CDR2 YENEEA. The CDR3 runs 15 residues. J lost 3 bases, V lost 4 bases, and 4 bases had no gene match. This CDR3 reads CASSSGQGDTGELFF. The CDR3 DNA reads as TGTGCCAGCAGCTCTGGACAGGGAGACACCGGGGAGCTGTTTTTT.

V gene TRBV7-9 combines with J gene TRBJ1-3, with TRBD1 as a possible D gene (6 bases). Per the germline V gene, CDR1 is SEHNR and CDR2 is FQNEAQ (reference sequence). Trimming removed 7 bases at V and 3 bases at J, with 22 bases between. The CDR3 loop spans 17 amino acids. CDR3 sequence (DNA): TGTGCCAGCACCCCGCCGCGGGGGCTAGGAGTTGGAAACACCATATATTTT. Encoded protein: CASTPPRGLGVGNTIYF. The full variable domain, its missing parts supplied by reference TRBV7-9 and TRBJ1-3, is DTGVSQNPRHKITKRGQNVTFRCDPISEHNRLYWYRQTLGQGPEFLTYFQNEAQLEKSRLLSDRFSAERPKGSFSTLEIQRTEQGDSAMYLCASTPPRGLGVGNTIYFGEGSWLTVV.

The chain couples TRBV7-6 to TRBJ2-1, with TRBD2 identical over 10 bases. CDR3 size: 20 residues. Germline CDR1 SGHVS, CDR2 FNYEAQ. The ends lost 0 bases at V and 8 bases at J; junction bases unmatched: 19. The CDR3 loop reads CASSLAGLAGELGVFDEQFF. CDR3 DNA sequence: TGTGCCAGCAGCTTAGCTGGCCTAGCGGGGGAGCTCGGTGTCTTCGATGAGCAGTTCTTC.

The V and J genes are TRBV11-1 and TRBJ1-1; D is ambiguous. V was shortened by 2 bases and J by 5 bases, with 3 bases between the two germline ends. The CDR3 is made up of 11 amino acids. Germline V gene sequence: CDR1 SGHAT, CDR2 FQDESV (reference sequence). The CDR3 sequence: CASSLHTEAFF. CDR3 DNA: TGTGCCAGCAGCTTACATACTGAAGCTTTCTTT.

This rearrangement joins TRBV13 to TRBJ2-2; D perhaps matches TRBD1 (6 bases). V was clipped by 5 bases and J by 4 bases, with 11 bases between them. Germline V gene lookup returns CDR1 PRHDT and CDR2 FYEKMQ (reference sequence). The CDR3 has 14 residues. Here the CDR3 reads CASSVTGSTGELFF. The CDR3, as DNA: TGTGCCAGCAGCGTTACAGGGAGCACCGGGGAGCTGTTTTTT. Supplemented by reference TRBV13 and TRBJ2-2, the full variable domain reads AAGVIQSPRHLIKEKRETATLKCYPIPRHDTVYWYQQGPGQDPQFLISFYEKMQSDKGSIPDRFSAQQFSDYHSELNMSSLELGDSALYFCASSVTGSTGELFFGEGSRLTVL.

The chain employs TRBV11-2 and TRBJ2-7; TRBD2 aligns across 13 bases. The CDR3 runs to 16 residues. V lost 5 bases, J lost 7 bases, and 11 bases stayed unmatched. The V gene's germline CDR1 is SGHAT and CDR2 FQNNGV. DNA for the CDR3: TGTGCCAGCAGCCTACGGACTAGCGGGAGACTGGGTGAGCAGTACTTC. This translates into CASSLRTSGRLGEQYF.

A few counts support this clone. The V gene is TRBV19, the J gene TRBJ1-2; D perhaps matches TRBD1 (5 bases). The germline V gene has CDR1 LNHDA and CDR2 SQIVND (reference sequence). The CDR3 is 15 amino acids. V shed 7 bases and J shed 2 bases, with 17 bases lying between them. This CDR3 is CASTNGGTLNYGYTF. The CDR3 DNA is TGTGCCAGTACCAATGGGGGGACCTTAAACTATGGCTACACCTTC.

V is TRBV4-2 and J is TRBJ2-1; maybe TRBD1 (6 bases). The CDR3 length is 16 residues. Trimming took off 1 base at V and 0 bases at J, with 10 bases between the two ends. Germline CDR1 and CDR2: LGHNA and YNFKEQ. This CDR3 is CASSQGGGSSYNEQFF. CDR3 DNA: TGTGCCAGCAGCCAAGGTGGGGGCAGCTCCTACAATGAGCAGTTCTTC.

Concerning this clone itself: The germline gene is not matched at one end of the junction; a read error may be the cause. The chain is built from TRBV6-1 and TRBJ1-5; a weak D match, TRBD1 (5 bases). The V gene's germline CDR1 is MNHNS and CDR2 SASEGT. There are 13 residues in the CDR3. The CDR3 DNA sequence: TGTGCCAGCAATGAACAGGTCAATCAGCCCCAGCATTTT. It translates to CASNEQVNQPQHF.

V usage is TRBV6-6 and J usage is TRBJ1-2; D gene unclear. This CDR3 has 12 residues. V lost 7 bases to trimming and J lost 3 bases, with 9 bases between them. Germline-derived CDR1 and CDR2 are MNHNY and SVGAGI (reference sequence). CDR3 bases: TGTGCCAGCAACCGGGAGGACTATGGCTACACCTTC. This gives the protein CASNREDYGYTF.

The rearrangement uses TRBV11-3 and TRBJ2-5; 7 bases fit TRBD2. Per germline, CDR1 SGHNT and CDR2 YENEEA. The V and J ends lost 5 bases and 3 bases, in that order; junction bases with no gene match: 0. This CDR3 has 12 amino acids. The DNA for the CDR3 is TGTGCCAGCAGCGGGGGGGAAGAGACCCAGTACTTC. This sequence encodes CASSGGEETQYF.

This chain connects TRBV25-1 to TRBJ1-1; 8 nucleotides line up with TRBD1. Trimming removed 5 bases from V and 6 bases from J; junction bases left unmatched: 8. In germline, CDR1 is MGHDK, CDR2 SYGVNS. This CDR3 is 14 amino acids long. Written as DNA, the CDR3 is TGTGCCAGCAGTAAAGCGGACAGGGTGGCTGAAGCTTTCTTT. Encoded protein: CASSKADRVAEAFF.

The chain combines TRBV7-3 with TRBJ2-1; 10 nucleotides line up with TRBD2. After removal of 3 bases from V and 10 bases from J, the junction contained 6 bases not matched to a gene. This CDR3 is built from 14 residues. Germline lookup yields CDR1 SGHTA and CDR2 FQGTGA. The CDR3 coding sequence is TGTGCCAGCAGCTTGCTAGCGGGAGAAGGGGAGCAGTTCTTC. Its translation is CASSLLAGEGEQFF.

The chain joins TRBV9 to TRBJ2-3, with 10 bases identical to TRBD2. The junction had 4 bases not matched to a gene; V was cut back by 4 bases and J by 2 bases. In germline, CDR1 is SGDLS, CDR2 YYNGEE. The CDR3 sequence is 15 residues long. The CDR3 bases are TGTGCCAGCAGCATTAGCGGGGGGTTCACAGATACGCAGTATTTT. Translation: CASSISGGFTDTQYF.

This clone showed up just once. The V gene is TRBV27, the J gene TRBJ1-6, with a weak D call TRBD1 (6 bases). Trimming removed 6 bases at V and 10 bases at J, with 13 bases between. Germline V gene data show CDR1 as MNHEY and CDR2 as SMNVEV (reference sequence). The CDR3 covers 13 residues. The CDR3 reads CASRLQGRSPLHF. In nucleotides, the CDR3 is TGTGCCAGCAGGTTACAGGGTAGGTCACCCCTCCACTTT.

This chain uses TRBV6-6 with TRBJ1-2; 9 nucleotides agree with TRBD1. Looked up from germline, CDR1 is MNHNY and CDR2 is SVGAGI (reference sequence). CDR3 size: 14 residues. V lost 0 bases and J lost 13; bases outside the gene matches: 9. CDR3 nucleotide sequence: TGTGCCAGCAGTTACTCCGCGGGACAGGGTTTTATCACCTTC. Translating it yields CASSYSAGQGFITF.

The rearrangement links TRBV29-1 to TRBJ1-1; no definite D call. With 4 bases removed from V and 4 bases from J, the gap between germline ends came to 13 bases. The CDR3 is made up of 13 amino acids. CDR1 and CDR2 (germline): SQVTM, ANQGSEA. CDR3 sequence reads: CSVVSGRGTEAFF. The CDR3 bases are TGCAGCGTTGTGTCTGGACGGGGCACTGAAGCTTTCTTT.

Written as DNA, the CDR3 is TGTGCCAGCACCCTATCACGGGACTCTGGAAACACCATATATTTT. It is translated as CASTLSRDSGNTIYF. The chain has TRBV28 and TRBJ1-3, with D unresolved. V lost 7 bases to trimming and J lost 0 bases, with 13 bases between them. The CDR3 runs to 15 residues. Germline V gene data show CDR1 as MDHEN and CDR2 as SYDVKM.

The chain uses TRBV6-1 and TRBJ1-2; 8 bases line up with TRBD1. Germline V lookup: CDR1 MNHNS, CDR2 SASEGT. Trimming removed 6 bases from V and 4 bases from J; junction bases left unmatched: 10. The CDR3 runs 15 residues. Here the CDR3 DNA reads TGTGCCAGCAGGAGTACCGGGACAGGAGCCTATGGCTACACCTTC. Its translation is CASRSTGTGAYGYTF.

The chain uses TRBV27 and TRBJ2-1, with TRBD2 as a possible D gene (5 bases). The CDR3 covers 15 residues. The V gene's germline CDR1 is MNHEY and CDR2 SMNVEV (reference sequence). V lost 3 bases and J lost 7, with 16 bases in between. CDR3 DNA: TGTGCCAGCAGTTTGAGTCTAAGGGAGCGGAATGAGCAGTTCTTC. Its translation: CASSLSLRERNEQFF.

The chain is built from TRBV15 and TRBJ2-7, with 9 nucleotides matching TRBD1. Germline values: CDR1 LNHNV, CDR2 YYDKDF (reference sequence). The CDR3 runs 14 residues. V dropped 5 bases and J dropped 0; count of bases not matched to a gene: 2. The CDR3 region has the DNA TGTGCCACCAGCCGGGACAGGGACTCCTACGAGCAGTACTTC. This encodes CATSRDRDSYEQYF.

The chain has TRBV5-1 and TRBJ2-5; D is perhaps TRBD1 (6 bases). The CDR3 length is 17 residues. The V end lost 6 bases, the J end lost 4 bases, and 25 bases lay between the germline ends. Germline-derived CDR1 and CDR2 are SGHRS and YFSETQ. The CDR3 is CASTNGWGRLSIETQYF. The CDR3 DNA reads as TGCGCCAGCACCAATGGATGGGGGCGTCTTTCGATAGAGACCCAGTACTTC.

This clone was recorded only once. J is TRBJ2-5 and V is TRBV7-9; TRBD1 matches 9 bases. Per germline, CDR1 SEHNR and CDR2 FQNEAQ (reference sequence). Germline trimming cut 4 bases from V and 5 bases from J; bases unmatched to any gene: 5. The CDR3 totals 14 residues. The CDR3 sequence: CASSWTGDTETQYF. In nucleotides, the CDR3 is TGTGCCAGCAGCTGGACAGGGGACACGGAGACCCAGTACTTC.

The CDR3 loop is CASSHSRGGTDTQYF. CDR3 DNA sequence: TGTGCCAGCAGCCACAGCCGGGGGGGGACAGATACGCAGTATTTT. The chain employs TRBV7-3 and TRBJ2-3; 8 bases map to TRBD2. J lost 3 bases, V lost 5 bases, and 7 bases had no gene match. CDR1 and CDR2 from the germline V gene are SGHTA and FQGTGA. The CDR3 runs 15 residues.

The CDR3 spells CASKTMASGRSDTQYF. The CDR3 DNA follows: TGTGCCAGCAAAACAATGGCTAGCGGGAGATCAGATACGCAGTATTTT. The chain carries TRBV7-2 and TRBJ2-3, with 10 positions matching TRBD2. Germline values: CDR1 SGHTA, CDR2 FQGNSA. Unmatched junction bases numbered 11, after V lost 7 bases and J lost 4 bases. The CDR3 length is 16 residues. Looking up the rest from reference TRBV7-2 and TRBJ2-3 gives the full variable domain: GAGVSQSPSNKVTEKGKDVELRCDPISGHTALYWYRQSLGQGLEFLIYFQGNSAPDKSGLPSDRFSAERTGGSVSTLTIQRTQQEDSAVYLCASKTMASGRSDTQYFGPGTRLTVL.

CDR3 protein: CATSTEPYGYTF. The CDR3 nucleotides are TGTGCCACCTCTACAGAACCATATGGCTACACCTTC. The chain combines TRBV28 with TRBJ1-2; D not resolved. Trimming took off 10 bases at V and 5 bases at J, with 14 bases between the two ends. CDR3 length: 12 residues. CDR1 MDHEN and CDR2 SYDVKM come from the germline V gene.